The rows below give T cell receptor beta chains drawn from one sample of a study of human T cells and chemical hapten exposure. MiXCR, run by TCRdb on the RACE reads, gives a single entry per CDR3 protein. This table has tens of thousands of distinct CDR3 sequences, over 7.5% appearing once. The sample consisted of whole blood, taken in connection with sensitization to the hapten diphenylcyclopropenone (DPC). These TCRs come from a man in his fifties or sixties with alopecia areata. Some clones in this sample may be carry-over from other donors' samples. CDR3s include the opening cysteine and the closing phenylalanine or tryptophan. Not every row has a clone size; where given, it reads once, few, many or a size class.

cdr3_aa: CASSQERRSTQYF
j_call: TRBJ2-3
clone_size: many
v_call: TRBV14

cdr3_aa: CASSEGTSGHYEQYF
j_call: TRBJ2-7
clone_size: .
v_call: TRBV9

cdr3_aa: CSVDLMREGLETQYF
j_call: TRBJ2-5
clone_size: .
v_call: TRBV29-1

cdr3_aa: CASSQAPSGYEQYF
j_call: TRBJ2-7
clone_size: many
v_call: TRBV4-2

cdr3_aa: CASSLAGVETQYF
j_call: TRBJ2-5
clone_size: many
v_call: TRBV7-9

cdr3_aa: CASSQDKGRNQPQHF
j_call: TRBJ1-5
clone_size: many
v_call: TRBV3-1

cdr3_aa: CASRAGGLNTGELFF
j_call: TRBJ2-2
clone_size: many
v_call: TRBV6-2/TRBV6-3

cdr3_aa: CASRTGLAGAYEQYF
j_call: TRBJ2-7
clone_size: .
v_call: TRBV7-2

cdr3_aa: CASSDGQSEQYF
j_call: TRBJ2-7
clone_size: many
v_call: TRBV5-1

cdr3_aa: CASSFDSSSSYNEQFF
j_call: TRBJ2-1
clone_size: few
v_call: TRBV11-2

cdr3_aa: CASSLRQGASNQPQHF
j_call: TRBJ1-5
clone_size: few
v_call: TRBV7-2

cdr3_aa: CSVETGDQYF
j_call: TRBJ2-5
clone_size: many
v_call: TRBV29-1

cdr3_aa: CSVPDSTRNTEAFF
j_call: TRBJ1-1
clone_size: .
v_call: TRBV29-1

cdr3_aa: CASSFLAGSYNEQFF
j_call: TRBJ2-1
clone_size: few
v_call: TRBV11-3

cdr3_aa: CASSTDNTPYEQYF
j_call: TRBJ2-7
clone_size: medium-sized
v_call: TRBV9

cdr3_aa: CAIGSQRDYNEQFF
j_call: TRBJ2-1
clone_size: few
v_call: TRBV10-3

cdr3_aa: CASSPTKNTEAFF
j_call: TRBJ1-1
clone_size: many
v_call: TRBV18

cdr3_aa: CASTLGYGGNIQYF
j_call: TRBJ2-4
clone_size: few
v_call: TRBV9

cdr3_aa: CASSSRVLSNEQFF
j_call: TRBJ2-1
clone_size: .
v_call: TRBV7-6

cdr3_aa: CASSPGLSGNTIYF
j_call: TRBJ1-3
clone_size: many
v_call: TRBV18

cdr3_aa: CASTDGDQPQHF
j_call: TRBJ1-5
clone_size: few
v_call: TRBV6-2/TRBV6-3

cdr3_aa: CASNGFGTDTQYF
j_call: TRBJ2-3
clone_size: many
v_call: TRBV28

cdr3_aa: CASSPVPQNTEAFF
j_call: TRBJ1-1
clone_size: few
v_call: TRBV18

cdr3_aa: CASSFQGFGYEQYF
j_call: TRBJ2-7
clone_size: few
v_call: TRBV28

cdr3_aa: CASSYRAAAAGELFF
j_call: TRBJ2-2
clone_size: .
v_call: TRBV6-6

cdr3_aa: CASRRDRVEQYF
j_call: TRBJ2-7
clone_size: many
v_call: TRBV2

cdr3_aa: CASSSGTSGRARNEQFF
j_call: TRBJ2-1
clone_size: few
v_call: TRBV7-9

cdr3_aa: CASSPRRGRMYTEAFF
j_call: TRBJ1-1
clone_size: .
v_call: TRBV6-5

cdr3_aa: CASSYSILAGGMSYNEQFF
j_call: TRBJ2-1
clone_size: few
v_call: TRBV6-2/TRBV6-3

cdr3_aa: CASSFYLSSYNEQFF
j_call: TRBJ2-1
clone_size: .
v_call: TRBV27

cdr3_aa: CASSRMAEKLFF
j_call: TRBJ1-4
clone_size: once
v_call: TRBV14

cdr3_aa: CASSQDLESTLTGELFF
j_call: TRBJ2-2
clone_size: many
v_call: TRBV3-1

cdr3_aa: CASSRTGQLFF
j_call: TRBJ1-4
clone_size: .
v_call: TRBV10-2

cdr3_aa: CATSDRTSQETQYF
j_call: TRBJ2-5
clone_size: .
v_call: TRBV24-1

cdr3_aa: CASSLPTGNIGEAFF
j_call: TRBJ1-1
clone_size: many
v_call: TRBV28